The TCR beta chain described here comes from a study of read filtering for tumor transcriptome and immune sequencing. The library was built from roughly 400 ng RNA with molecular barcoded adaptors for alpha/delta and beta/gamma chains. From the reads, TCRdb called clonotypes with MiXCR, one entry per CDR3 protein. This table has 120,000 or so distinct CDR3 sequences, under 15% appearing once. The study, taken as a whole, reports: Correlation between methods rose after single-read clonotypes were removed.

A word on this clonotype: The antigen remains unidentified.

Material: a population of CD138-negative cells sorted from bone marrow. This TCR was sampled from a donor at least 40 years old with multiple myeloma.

The CDR3 spells CASSLSGSKKWKKETQYF. The CDR3 nucleotides read TGTGCCAGCAGCTTGTCCGGGTCCAAAAAGTGGAAAAAAGAGACCCAGTACTTC. The V gene is TRBV5-4, the J gene TRBJ2-5, with D unclear. V lost 1 base and J lost 3, with 22 bases in between. Germline V gives CDR1 SGHNT, CDR2 YYREEE (reference sequence). The length of the CDR3 is 18 residues.